This T cell receptor beta chain was recorded in a study of CD8+CD57+ T cells in acquired aplastic anemia (dated by TCRdb to the late 2010s). Regarding the research as a whole: On average, sorted CD4+ and CD8+ cells yielded 2.5 to 3.5 ug of extracted DNA, with a range of about 0.17 to 27.4 ug. An average of roughly 10 million reads for CD4+ cells and 11 million or so reads for CD8+ cells was obtained from healthy donor samples. What the research found in general, with its limitations: Roughly 30 CD8+ CDR3 sequences were found to be shared between patients and controls, but these sequences appeared to be highly expressed in patients and within the immunodominant clones of the patients. Between patients and healthy controls, no significant difference in CD8+ Simpson's diversity was found (P=0.060).

The study deep-sequenced TCR repertoires of sorted CD4+ and CD8+ blood T cells from severe aplastic anemia patients and healthy subjects. Ficoll-Paque density gradient centrifugation was used to isolate peripheral blood mononuclear cells. Before DNA extraction, CD4+ and CD8+ T cells were sorted by FACS or by magnetic beads. In regard to this clonotype: This receptor's antigen is unknown. The junction departs from the called germline gene at one end, perhaps through a read error.

The germline V gene provides CDR1 SNHLY and CDR2 FYNNEI. The CDR3, cysteine through phenylalanine, is 13 amino acids long. CDR3 DNA only is kept here, 39 bases in frame from base 1. Genomic DNA served as template for TCR beta VDJ combination and CDR3 sequence profiling. An Illumina HiSeq 2000 was used for TCR repertoire sequencing. On the study's bioinformatics: TRBV/TRBJ rearrangement plots, CDR3 size and DJ length profiles, and Simpson's diversity index were used to evaluate the repertoires. The most abundant DNA sequence in the deep sequencing data was defined as the immunodominant clone. CDR3 amino acid sequences were checked for sharing between subjects and were compared against published repertoires and the VDJdb database. The public reads were reanalyzed by TCRdb: fastp trimming at Q25, MiXCR alignment, in-frame beta chains only. Duplicate CDR3 protein sequences are folded into a single record with the most common DNA and genes. These V and J calls derive from TCRdb rather than the authors' analysis. The sample table shows about 190,000 distinct CDR3 sequences, and roughly half are seen once. More than 15% of the sample is held by the ten biggest clonotypes.

Sequencing used sorted CD4+, CD8+, or CD8+CD57+ T cells (not recorded which) from PBMCs. The chain was built from TRBV2 and TRBJ2-5; the D gene may be TRBD1 or TRBD2, since each aligns over 5 bases. The TCR originated in a human donor in good health, serving as a control. The DNA sequence is as follows: TGTGCCAGCAGTGGCCAGGTTCGAGGGACCCGGTACTTC. This encodes CASSGQVRGTRYF.